The rows below give T cell receptor beta chains drawn from one sample of a study of blood T cell repertoires in COVID-19. This table comes from immunoSEQ multiplex PCR, and its TCRdb copy is limited to in-frame clones, with some not included. The table lists about 42,000 clones, approximately 90% of them singletons. The sequenced material came from peripheral blood. These receptors came from a man younger than 40 with active or convalescent COVID-19. Each CDR3 is given without its conserved first and last residue. Some rows mark clone size as missing; the rest say once, few, many or name a class of expanded clone.

v_gene: TRBV2; abundance: NA; CDR3aa: ASSLGQGWHYT
v_gene: TRBV11-2; abundance: NA; CDR3aa: ASSVVAGVPETQY
v_gene: TRBV19; abundance: NA; CDR3aa: ASRPGQGATNEKLF
v_gene: TRBV6-5; abundance: NA; CDR3aa: ASRQPGQQETQY
v_gene: TRBV5-1; abundance: NA; CDR3aa: ASSLGEGRSGANVLT
v_gene: TRBV5-6; abundance: NA; CDR3aa: ASSLGPTGNTIY
v_gene: TRBV10-2; abundance: NA; CDR3aa: ASSETLSGYT
v_gene: TRBV6-5; abundance: once; CDR3aa: ASSSAGGTDTQY
v_gene: TRBV9; abundance: once; CDR3aa: ASSGRTSGFSYNEQF
v_gene: TRBV4-3; abundance: NA; CDR3aa: ASSPDARVNQPQH
v_gene: TRBV19; abundance: NA; CDR3aa: ASNYVGREGQPQH
v_gene: TRBV7-9; abundance: NA; CDR3aa: ATRTTGAGEKLF
v_gene: TRBV6-4; abundance: NA; CDR3aa: ASSARSGETEQF